The 22 T cell receptor beta chains below were found in one sample sequenced in a study of cytomegalovirus exposure and HLA in healthy donors. The protocol was immunoSEQ multiplex PCR, while the TCRdb copy is restricted to in-frame clones and leaves out a portion. This table has around 75,000 clones, around four fifths appearing once. Sequencing input: PBMCs. The receptors here all came from a man aged 25-40 years in good health and CMV-seronegative.

V and J are TRBV18 and TRBJ2-2; D is ambiguous. The germline V gene encodes CDR1 KGHSH and CDR2 LQKENI. V was shortened by 4 bases and J by 4 bases, with 4 bases between the two germline ends. This CDR3 region has 12 residues. This CDR3 is CASSHSTGELFF. CDR3 DNA sequence: TGTGCCAGCTCACACAGCACCGGGGAGCTGTTTTTT.

For the CDR3, the DNA is TGTGCCAGCAGTGTCAACAATAACTATGGCTACACCTTC. It encodes CASSVNNNYGYTF. This chain uses TRBV2 with TRBJ1-2; no definite D call. V was trimmed by 4 bases and J by 1 base, leaving 7 bases between them. Germline CDR1 is SNHLY and CDR2 is FYNNEI. The CDR3 is 13 amino acids.

The chain employs TRBV6-5 and TRBJ1-2; D is unresolved. Per the germline V gene, CDR1 is MNHEY and CDR2 is SVGAGI. V lost 0 bases and J lost 4, with 12 bases in between. The CDR3 consists of 15 residues. The CDR3 sequence: CASSYSERSRYGYTF. CDR3 sequence (DNA): TGTGCCAGCAGTTACTCGGAACGGAGCCGCTATGGCTACACCTTC.

The genes are TRBV18 and TRBJ1-3; 7 positions match TRBD1. Germline V CDR1 and CDR2: KGHSH, LQKENI. The CDR3 covers 13 residues. J lost 4 bases, V lost 5 bases, and 2 bases had no gene match. CDR3 region: CASSSDRGNTIYF. For the CDR3, the DNA is TGTGCCAGCTCATCGGACAGGGGAAACACCATATATTTT.

The chain is built from TRBV29-1 and TRBJ2-1; D gene uncertain. V lost 0 bases and J 0 bases, leaving 9 bases between the germline ends. Per the germline V gene, CDR1 is SQVTM and CDR2 is ANQGSEA. CDR3 size: 15 residues. The CDR3 sequence is CSVEDGESSYNEQFF. The CDR3 bases are TGCAGCGTTGAAGACGGTGAAAGCTCCTACAATGAGCAGTTCTTC.

This chain uses TRBV4-3 with TRBJ2-7, with 11 bases that match TRBD2. J lost 4 bases, V lost 2 bases, and 7 bases had no gene match. This CDR3 is 16 amino acids long. Germline CDR1 is LGHNA and CDR2 is YSLEER. This CDR3 is CASSQYVAGGSYEQYF. The DNA of the CDR3 is TGCGCCAGCAGCCAATACGTAGCGGGGGGGAGTTACGAGCAGTACTTC.

This sequence joins TRBV5-5 and TRBJ2-2, with 7 nucleotides matching TRBD1. Germline CDR1 and CDR2: SGHKS and YYEKEE (reference sequence). The CDR3 length is 16 residues. The junction had 4 bases not matched to a gene; V was cut back by 2 bases and J by 0 bases. CDR3 sequence (DNA): TGTGCCAGCAGCTTACCAGGGGGTTCGAACACCGGGGAGCTGTTTTTT. This translates into CASSLPGGSNTGELFF.

The chain has TRBV12-5 and TRBJ2-2, with TRBD1 matching over 7 bases. The V and J ends lost 3 bases and 6 bases, in that order; junction bases with no gene match: 13. The CDR3 loop spans 17 amino acids. Germline V gene lookup returns CDR1 LGHNT and CDR2 FRNRAP. The CDR3 protein is CASGFALGTAEPGELFF. In nucleotides, the CDR3 is TGTGCTAGTGGTTTCGCGCTAGGGACAGCTGAGCCCGGGGAGCTGTTTTTT.

V gene TRBV2 combines with J gene TRBJ2-6; maybe TRBD1 (6 bases). Trimming took off 6 bases at V and 0 bases at J, with 9 bases between the two ends. Per the germline V gene, CDR1 is SNHLY and CDR2 is FYNNEI. This CDR3 is built from 15 residues. The CDR3 spells CASSQGISGANVLTF. CDR3 nucleotide sequence: TGTGCCAGCAGCCAGGGGATCTCTGGGGCCAACGTCCTGACTTTC.

The chain employs TRBV27 and TRBJ1-6; 7 bases are shared with TRBD1. The trim removed 6 bases at V and 9 bases at J, leaving 8 bases unmatched. Germline V CDR1 and CDR2: MNHEY, SMNVEV (reference sequence). CDR3 size: 14 residues. The CDR3 here is CASSVDRVASPLHF. The CDR3 DNA sequence: TGTGCCAGCAGCGTAGACAGGGTGGCTTCACCCCTCCACTTT.

This clone was counted once. This rearrangement joins TRBV5-1 to TRBJ1-5, with 8 nucleotides matching TRBD1. Germline-derived CDR1 and CDR2 are SGHRS and YFSETQ. The CDR3 totals 15 residues. Trimming at V came to 4 bases and at J to 0 bases, leaving 3 bases not matched to a gene. The CDR3 loop reads CASSLTGDSNQPQHF. CDR3 nucleotide sequence: TGCGCCAGCAGCCTGACAGGGGATAGCAATCAGCCCCAGCATTTT.

This clone appeared many times. V is TRBV5-1 and J is TRBJ2-5; 10 nucleotides line up with TRBD1. The germline gives CDR1 SGHRS, CDR2 YFSETQ. With V trimmed by 4 bases and J by 5 bases, 5 bases remained unmatched. This CDR3 has 14 residues. The CDR3 spells CASSGTGEVETQYF. The CDR3 region has the DNA TGCGCCAGCAGCGGGACAGGGGAGGTGGAGACCCAGTACTTC. Full variable domain (rest looked up from reference TRBV5-1 and TRBJ2-5): KAGVTQTPRYLIKTRGQQVTLSCSPISGHRSVSWYQQTPGQGLQFLFEYFSETQRNKGNFPGRFSGRQFSNSRSEMNVSTLELGDSALYLCASSGTGEVETQYFGPGTRLLVL.

The rearrangement uses TRBV7-9 and TRBJ1-5; 7 nucleotides align to TRBD1. The CDR3 is 15 residues long. V was clipped by 1 base and J by 3 bases; unmatched bases: 3. CDR1 SEHNR and CDR2 FQNEAQ come from the germline V gene (reference sequence). DNA for the CDR3: TGTGCCAGCAGCTTAGGGGACAGCAACAATCAGCCCCAGCATTTT. Translated: CASSLGDSNNQPQHF.

V usage is TRBV6-1 and J usage is TRBJ2-3; the match to TRBD2 covers 10 bases. Germline CDR1 MNHNS, CDR2 SASEGT. This CDR3 comprises 15 residues. Trimming took 6 bases from V and 6 from J; bases not matched to a gene: 9. CDR3 region: CASRNLAGVVDTQYF. CDR3 bases: TGTGCCAGCAGGAACCTAGCGGGAGTGGTTGATACGCAGTATTTT.

The chain links TRBV19 to TRBJ2-2; D call uncertain. The CDR3 has 13 amino acids. V was clipped by 2 bases and J by 4 bases, with 5 bases between them. The V gene's germline CDR1 is LNHDA and CDR2 SQIVND (reference sequence). CDR3 in DNA: TGTGCCAGTAGTATATCGGTCACCGGGGAGCTGTTTTTT. Its protein is CASSISVTGELFF.

This clone turned up a few times. The chain has TRBV18 and TRBJ1-1, with D perhaps matching TRBD1 (5 bases). CDR3 length: 11 residues. Trimming stripped 6 bases from V and 7 bases from J, with 9 bases between. Germline V gene sequence: CDR1 KGHSH, CDR2 LQKENI. The CDR3 DNA reads TGTGCCAGCTCTCTCGACAGTGAAGCTTTCTTT. Translation gives CASSLDSEAFF.

CDR3 nucleotide sequence: TGCGCCAGCAGCCCGGGGGGAGGTGATCAGCCCCAGCATTTT. It is translated as CASSPGGGDQPQHF. The V gene is TRBV5-1, the J gene TRBJ1-5, with D possibly matching TRBD1 (5 bases). Looked up from germline, CDR1 is SGHRS and CDR2 is YFSETQ. The CDR3 length is 14 residues. Trimming took 4 bases from V and 5 from J, leaving 13 bases between them.

The gene calls are TRBV5-1 and TRBJ1-5; unclear D gene. The CDR3 is made up of 13 amino acids. Germline V lookup: CDR1 SGHRS, CDR2 YFSETQ. The V gene lost 1 base and the J gene lost 7 bases, with 9 bases spanning the gap. The CDR3 DNA sequence: TGCGCCAGCAGCTTGTACCCCGAGCAGCCCCAGCATTTT. The encoded protein is CASSLYPEQPQHF. Full variable domain (missing parts from reference TRBV5-1 and TRBJ1-5): KAGVTQTPRYLIKTRGQQVTLSCSPISGHRSVSWYQQTPGQGLQFLFEYFSETQRNKGNFPGRFSGRQFSNSRSEMNVSTLELGDSALYLCASSLYPEQPQHFGDGTRLSIL.

The rearrangement uses TRBV18 and TRBJ1-2; 8 nucleotides match TRBD1. CDR3 length: 15 amino acids. After removal of 6 bases from V and 1 base from J, the junction contained 7 bases not matched to a gene. Germline assignment: CDR1 KGHSH and CDR2 LQKENI. The CDR3 DNA reads as TGTGCCAGCTCCCAAAGGACAGGGCATAACTATGGCTACACCTTC. It codes for CASSQRTGHNYGYTF.

This clone was found once. This chain links TRBV19 with TRBJ2-1, with 12 bases matching TRBD2. The length of the CDR3 is 17 residues. With 5 bases clipped from V and 5 bases from J, the junction kept 10 bases outside the gene matches. The germline CDR1 and CDR2 sequences are LNHDA and SQIVND (reference sequence). DNA for the CDR3: TGTGCCAGTAGTCAGACTACTAGCGGGAGGCTGAACAATGAGCAGTTCTTC. Translating it yields CASSQTTSGRLNNEQFF. Full variable domain (missing parts from reference TRBV19 and TRBJ2-1): DGGITQSPKYLFRKEGQNVTLSCEQNLNHDAMYWYRQDPGQGLRLIYYSQIVNDFQKGDIAEGYSVSREKKESFPLTVTSAQKNPTAFYLCASSQTTSGRLNNEQFFGPGTRLTVL.

The chain links TRBV5-1 to TRBJ1-4; 7 bases agree with TRBD1. The ends lost 3 bases at V and 9 bases at J; junction bases unmatched: 8. Germline V lookup: CDR1 SGHRS, CDR2 YFSETQ. The CDR3 totals 14 residues. DNA of the CDR3: TGCGCCAGCAGCTCGGGGGACAGCGACCAAAAACTGTTTTTT. Protein: CASSSGDSDQKLFF.

The chain carries TRBV14 and TRBJ1-3; D gene ambiguous. CDR3 length equals 15 residues. Trimming shortened V by 0 bases and J by 0 bases, and 6 bases separated the two germline ends. Germline V gene sequence: CDR1 SGHDN, CDR2 FVKESK. This CDR3 reads CASSQEASSGNTIYF. The CDR3 DNA reads as TGTGCCAGCAGCCAAGAGGCCAGCTCTGGAAACACCATATATTTT.